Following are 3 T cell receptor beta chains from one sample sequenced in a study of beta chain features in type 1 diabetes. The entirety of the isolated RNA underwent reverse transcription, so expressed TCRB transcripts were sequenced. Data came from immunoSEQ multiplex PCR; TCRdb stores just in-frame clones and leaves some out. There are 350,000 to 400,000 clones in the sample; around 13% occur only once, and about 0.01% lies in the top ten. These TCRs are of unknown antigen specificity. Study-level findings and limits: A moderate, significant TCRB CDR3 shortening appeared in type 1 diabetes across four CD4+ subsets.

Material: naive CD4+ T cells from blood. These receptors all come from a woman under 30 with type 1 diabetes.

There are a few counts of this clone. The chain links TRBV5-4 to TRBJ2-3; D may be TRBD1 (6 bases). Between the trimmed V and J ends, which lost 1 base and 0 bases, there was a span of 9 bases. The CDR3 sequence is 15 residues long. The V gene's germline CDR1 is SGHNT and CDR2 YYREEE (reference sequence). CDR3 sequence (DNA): TGTGCCAGCAGCTTGCTAAGGGGGAGCACAGATACGCAGTATTTT. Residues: CASSLLRGSTDTQYF.

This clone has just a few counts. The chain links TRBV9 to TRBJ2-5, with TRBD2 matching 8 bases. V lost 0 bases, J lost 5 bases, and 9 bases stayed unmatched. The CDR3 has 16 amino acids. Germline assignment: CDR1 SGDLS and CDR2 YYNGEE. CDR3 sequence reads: CASSVANGRAFETQYF. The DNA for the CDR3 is TGTGCCAGCAGCGTAGCTAACGGGAGGGCTTTTGAGACCCAGTACTTC.

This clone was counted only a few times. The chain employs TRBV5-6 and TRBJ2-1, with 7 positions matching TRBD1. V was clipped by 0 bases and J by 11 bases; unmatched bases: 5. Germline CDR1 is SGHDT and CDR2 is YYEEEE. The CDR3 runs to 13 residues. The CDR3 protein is CASSLVPTGQQFF. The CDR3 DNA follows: TGTGCCAGCAGCTTGGTTCCGACAGGGCAGCAGTTCTTC.